The present T cell receptor beta chain was sequenced within a study of cytomegalovirus exposure and HLA in healthy donors. Study-wide findings and caveats: The study found most TCR sequences rare, yet found some public TCRs in many donors.

It was with 60 Vbeta and 13 Jbeta primers that the PCR ran. The table came from immunoSEQ multiplex PCR; TCRdb's copy has only in-frame clones and leaves some out. The data contain over 70,000 clones, over 60% of them singletons. As regards this clone: Its antigen remains unidentified.

The germline V gene has CDR1 SGHTA and CDR2 FQGNSA. The CDR3 loop spans 16 amino acids. J lost 5 bases, V lost 5 bases, and 10 bases had no gene match. The sequence derives from a man between 40 and 49 years old in good health and CMV-seropositive. The source material was PBMCs. The rearrangement links TRBV7-2 to TRBJ2-2; TRBD2 aligns across 8 bases. The CDR3: CASSRGGRLGTGELFF. The DNA of the CDR3 is TGTGCCAGCAGCCGGGGGGGGCGGCTTGGAACCGGGGAGCTGTTTTTT.